These 19 T cell receptor beta chains were all obtained from the same sample, sequenced in a study of Graves' ophthalmopathy and Graves' hyperthyroidism. RNA transcripts yielded amplified TCR beta CDR3 regions. HTBI-primed first-round RT-PCR preceded second-round multiplex PCR. MiXCR, applied by TCRdb to the multiplex PCR reads, yields one record per CDR3 protein. The sample has hundreds of thousands of distinct CDR3 sequences; just over 15% are singletons. Sequencing used peripheral blood. The receptor set was obtained from a woman under 30 with stable Graves' hyperthyroidism.

The V and J genes are TRBV12-3 or TRBV12-4 and TRBJ1-2; D is unclear. The CDR3 has 12 residues. The V end was cut by 10 bases, the J end by 5 bases, with 14 bases between. The CDR3 bases are TGTGCCATCACGGTGCTAGATTATGGCTACACCTTC. Its translation: CAITVLDYGYTF.

The table lists this clonotype with many counts. This rearrangement joins TRBV27 to TRBJ1-1, with D unresolved. V was clipped by 3 bases and J by 2 bases, with 10 bases between them. The CDR3 extends over 14 amino acids. CDR1 is MNHEY and CDR2 is SMNVEV in the germline V gene (reference sequence). CDR3 sequence (DNA): TGTGCCAGCAGTTTCGTCGGACGCAACACTGAAGCTTTCTTT. As protein: CASSFVGRNTEAFF.

V and J are TRBV7-2 and TRBJ1-3; D remains ambiguous. Deletions cut 2 bases from V and 8 bases from J, with 13 bases between. CDR3 length equals 14 residues. The germline V gene encodes CDR1 SGHTA and CDR2 FQGNSA. This CDR3 reads CASSLIGSADTIYF. The CDR3 region has the DNA TGTGCCAGCAGCTTAATAGGGTCTGCGGACACCATATATTTT.

This clonotype was counted many times. The J gene is TRBJ1-5, the V gene TRBV11-2, with unresolved D. The germline V and J ends were trimmed by 1 base and 4 bases, with 11 bases remaining between them. The CDR3 covers 15 residues. Germline V gene sequence: CDR1 SGHAT, CDR2 FQNNGV. The CDR3, as DNA: TGTGCCAGCAGCTTAGGGGGAGGTAAGAATCAGCCCCAGCATTTT. This encodes CASSLGGGKNQPQHF.

The chain links TRBV6-1 to TRBJ1-1; D is uncertain. V dropped 5 bases and J dropped 6 bases, with 10 bases sitting between them. The germline gives CDR1 MNHNS, CDR2 SASEGT. CDR3 size: 12 residues. The CDR3 nucleotides are TGTGCCAGCAGTCCTAATGTCCCTGAAGCTTTCTTT. Translated: CASSPNVPEAFF.

This clonotype was counted a few times. CDR3 coding DNA: TGTGCCAGCAGCCAATGGGAGAGTGATCAGCCCCAGCATTTT. Protein: CASSQWESDQPQHF. The V call is TRBV14, the J call TRBJ1-5; D is unresolved. The CDR3 covers 14 residues. Deletions cut 2 bases from V and 5 bases from J, with 10 bases between. Per germline, CDR1 SGHDN and CDR2 FVKESK.

This clonotype occurred many times. J is TRBJ2-5 and V is TRBV25-1, with TRBD1 matching over 9 bases. Trimming removed 3 bases from V and 3 bases from J; junction bases left unmatched: 8. This CDR3 has 16 amino acids. Germline V gene sequence: CDR1 MGHDK, CDR2 SYGVNS. The CDR3 loop is CASSDPLQGAEETQYF. The DNA of the CDR3 is TGTGCCAGCAGTGACCCTCTACAGGGGGCGGAAGAGACCCAGTACTTC.

This clonotype was seen repeatedly, ten times or more. CDR3 nucleotides: TGTGCCAGCAGCTCAGGGGGCGTTATTAATTCACCCCTCCACTTT. It translates to CASSSGGVINSPLHF. The genes are TRBV6-5 and TRBJ1-6; 8 positions agree with TRBD1. Trimming took 6 bases from V and 6 from J; bases not matched to a gene: 7. The CDR3 runs to 15 residues. In germline, CDR1 is MNHEY, CDR2 SVGAGI.

This clonotype was detected many times. The chain uses TRBV7-8 and TRBJ1-5; 8 bases align to TRBD1. With 4 bases clipped from V and 2 bases from J, the junction kept 7 bases outside the gene matches. This CDR3 contains 16 residues. CDR1 is SGHVS and CDR2 is FQNEAQ in the germline V gene. The CDR3: CASSSFGQGGNQPQHF. CDR3 in DNA: TGTGCCAGCAGCTCCTTCGGACAGGGTGGCAATCAGCCCCAGCATTTT. Full variable domain (rest looked up from reference TRBV7-8 and TRBJ1-5): GAGVSQSPRYKVAKRGQDVALRCDPISGHVSLFWYQQALGQGPEFLTYFQNEAQLDKSGLPSDRFFAERPEGSVSTLKIQRTQQEDSAVYLCASSSFGQGGNQPQHFGDGTRLSIL.

This chain uses TRBV12-3 or TRBV12-4 with TRBJ2-4; D ambiguous. Trimming shortened V by 6 bases and J by 8 bases, and 17 bases separated the two germline ends. This CDR3 is built from 14 residues. CDR3 sequence reads: CASRRSVASDIQYF. The CDR3 DNA follows: TGTGCCAGCAGACGTTCGGTGGCGTCCGACATTCAGTACTTC.

Concerning this clonotype: One junction end disagrees with the germline gene, perhaps due to a read error. V and J are TRBV12-3 or TRBV12-4 and TRBJ2-5; possible D gene TRBD2, 5 bases. This CDR3 region has 13 residues. The CDR3 spells CVSSLPDWKTLYF. The DNA of the CDR3 is TGTGTCAGCAGTTTACCGGACTGGAAGACCCTGTACTTC.

A remark on this clonotype: A much larger clone is a single base away; this may be a read error. This chain joins TRBV7-3 and TRBJ2-7; weak D call: TRBD2 (5 bases). V was cut by 2 bases and J by 6 bases, with 11 bases left in between. The germline V gene has CDR1 SGHTA and CDR2 FQGTGA. This CDR3 comprises 13 residues. The DNA for the CDR3 is TGTGCCAGCAGCTTAGGCGCCGGGGTCGAGCAGTACTTC. Translation: CASSLGAGVEQYF.

At least ten counts were recorded for this clonotype. The V call is TRBV24-1, the J call TRBJ2-2; 8 bases match TRBD1. V trimming: 1 base; J trimming: 3 bases; junction bases outside the gene matches: 6. Germline lookup yields CDR1 KGHDR and CDR2 SFDVKD. The CDR3 has 17 amino acids. This chain's CDR3 is CATSDFRTGTDTGELFF. The CDR3 coding sequence is TGTGCCACCAGTGATTTTCGGACAGGGACGGACACCGGGGAGCTGTTTTTT.

This clonotype came up many times. CDR3 amino acids: CSAGDTSYEQYF. In nucleotides, the CDR3 is TGCAGTGCCGGGGACACCTCCTACGAGCAGTACTTC. The chain has TRBV20-1 and TRBJ2-7; D is possibly TRBD1 (6 bases). The germline V and J ends were trimmed by 6 bases and 0 bases, with 9 bases remaining between them. The V gene's germline CDR1 is DFQATT and CDR2 SNEGSKA (reference sequence). This CDR3 spans 12 amino acids.

This clonotype has a count of ten or more. The chain carries TRBV6-2 or TRBV6-3 and TRBJ2-7, with 8 bases identical to TRBD2. Germline lookup yields CDR1 MNHEY and CDR2 SVGEGT. CDR3 length: 14 residues. The V segment lost 7 bases and the J segment 0 bases; nucleotides outside the gene matches: 5. In DNA, the CDR3 is TGTGCCAGCACCCCAGCGGGGGTCTCCTACGAGCAGTACTTC. Translation gives CASTPAGVSYEQYF.

This clonotype was detected ten times or more. The genes are TRBV19 and TRBJ2-7; 7 bases fit TRBD1. Germline lookup yields CDR1 LNHDA and CDR2 SQIVND (reference sequence). V lost 4 bases to trimming and J lost 1 base; unmatched junction nucleotides: 10. CDR3 length: 16 amino acids. This CDR3 is CASSRALGGFSYEQYF. The CDR3 DNA reads TGTGCCAGTAGTAGGGCTCTAGGGGGCTTTTCCTACGAGCAGTACTTC.

Many counts were recorded for this clonotype. The V call is TRBV19, the J call TRBJ2-6; D possibly corresponds to TRBD2 (6 bases). Germline CDR1 reads LNHDA; CDR2 reads SQIVND (reference sequence). The CDR3 spans 18 residues. Trimming took off 4 bases at V and 0 bases at J, with 16 bases between the two ends. CDR3 DNA sequence: TGTGCCAGTAGTAGGGACTCCTATCGCTCCTCTGGGGCCAACGTCCTGACTTTC. This encodes CASSRDSYRSSGANVLTF. Together with reference TRBV19 and TRBJ2-6, the CDR3 gives the full variable domain: DGGITQSPKYLFRKEGQNVTLSCEQNLNHDAMYWYRQDPGQGLRLIYYSQIVNDFQKGDIAEGYSVSREKKESFPLTVTSAQKNPTAFYLCASSRDSYRSSGANVLTFGAGSRLTVL.

This chain connects TRBV9 to TRBJ1-2, with no clear D. The V gene's germline CDR1 is SGDLS and CDR2 YYNGEE. The V end lost 0 bases, the J end lost 10 bases, and 16 bases lay between the germline ends. The CDR3 is 14 residues long. The CDR3 protein is CASSVDLGPPIYTF. CDR3 nucleotide sequence: TGTGCCAGCAGCGTAGATCTGGGCCCCCCTATCTACACCTTC.

This clonotype was seen repeatedly, ten times or more. V and J are TRBV2 and TRBJ2-5; D not certain. Trimming removed 10 bases at V and 3 bases at J, with 15 bases between. CDR3 size: 13 residues. Germline V gives CDR1 SNHLY, CDR2 FYNNEI. The CDR3 here is CATATEVKETQYF. The CDR3 DNA sequence: TGTGCCACAGCCACAGAAGTCAAAGAGACCCAGTACTTC.